This is a list of T cell receptor beta chains from one sample in a study of blood T cell repertoires in COVID-19. The method was immunoSEQ multiplex PCR; TCRdb's version includes in-frame clones alone and lacks a portion of them. The data show around 97,000 clones, approximately 88% seen once. The sample taken for sequencing was peripheral blood. The receptor set was obtained from a human donor in a cohort sampled during active COVID-19. CDR3s include the opening cysteine and the closing phenylalanine or tryptophan. The D gene is left open where the match is weak. Expanded clones are given a class, and other clones once, few, many or no size at all.

d_gene: NA; j_gene: TRBJ1-6; abundance: NA; v_gene: TRBV19; CDR3aa: CASSTRGGAENSPLHF
d_gene: TRBD1; j_gene: TRBJ2-1; abundance: NA; v_gene: TRBV6-5; CDR3aa: CASEKTGAYNEQFF
d_gene: TRBD1; j_gene: TRBJ1-1; abundance: NA; v_gene: TRBV2; CDR3aa: CASTSTTGALGGAFF
d_gene: NA; j_gene: TRBJ2-7; abundance: NA; v_gene: TRBV13; CDR3aa: CASSLTGHEQYF
d_gene: NA; j_gene: TRBJ1-2; abundance: NA; v_gene: TRBV3-1/TRBV3-2; CDR3aa: CASSPRQHGNYGYTF
d_gene: NA; j_gene: TRBJ2-3; abundance: NA; v_gene: TRBV6-2/TRBV6-3; CDR3aa: CASSLSGDTQYF
d_gene: TRBD1; j_gene: TRBJ1-6; abundance: many; v_gene: TRBV4-2; CDR3aa: CASSQALTGRNSPLHF
d_gene: NA; j_gene: TRBJ1-2; abundance: NA; v_gene: TRBV6-7; CDR3aa: CASSYSGEPVAGGHW
d_gene: TRBD2; j_gene: TRBJ2-1; abundance: once; v_gene: TRBV20-1; CDR3aa: CSASLAGRLSEQFF
d_gene: NA; j_gene: TRBJ1-1; abundance: NA; v_gene: TRBV19; CDR3aa: CATLLGEGFTEAFF
d_gene: TRBD2; j_gene: TRBJ2-3; abundance: NA; v_gene: TRBV18; CDR3aa: CASSLEGEGGTQYF
d_gene: NA; j_gene: TRBJ1-2; abundance: NA; v_gene: TRBV2; CDR3aa: CASRRGTGGGYTF
d_gene: TRBD1; j_gene: TRBJ1-2; abundance: NA; v_gene: TRBV5-1; CDR3aa: CASSAGTAAGYGYTF
d_gene: NA; j_gene: TRBJ1-1; abundance: NA; v_gene: TRBV5-4; CDR3aa: CASSLVGVRNTEAFF
d_gene: TRBD1; j_gene: TRBJ1-6; abundance: NA; v_gene: TRBV5-4; CDR3aa: CASSERTGGYRPLHF
d_gene: NA; j_gene: TRBJ2-1; abundance: NA; v_gene: TRBV5-1; CDR3aa: CASSLASGSNEQFF
d_gene: TRBD1; j_gene: TRBJ1-5; abundance: NA; v_gene: TRBV5-1; CDR3aa: CASTLVGTGGGLNQPQHF
d_gene: TRBD1; j_gene: TRBJ2-2; abundance: NA; v_gene: TRBV5-4; CDR3aa: CASSWAGTGGHGELFF
d_gene: NA; j_gene: TRBJ1-2; abundance: once; v_gene: TRBV11-2; CDR3aa: CASTRDRLLGRGYTF
d_gene: NA; j_gene: TRBJ1-6; abundance: NA; v_gene: TRBV5-6; CDR3aa: CASSFGPRRGGSYNSPLHF
d_gene: TRBD1; j_gene: TRBJ1-1; abundance: NA; v_gene: TRBV7-2; CDR3aa: CASSPGGPGTEAFF
d_gene: NA; j_gene: TRBJ2-5; abundance: once; v_gene: TRBV5-1; CDR3aa: CASSLEGGRETQYF
d_gene: NA; j_gene: TRBJ2-2; abundance: NA; v_gene: TRBV21-1; CDR3aa: CASSKTRPGGTGELFF
d_gene: NA; j_gene: TRBJ1-2; abundance: NA; v_gene: TRBV20-1; CDR3aa: CSASRQGQGYTF